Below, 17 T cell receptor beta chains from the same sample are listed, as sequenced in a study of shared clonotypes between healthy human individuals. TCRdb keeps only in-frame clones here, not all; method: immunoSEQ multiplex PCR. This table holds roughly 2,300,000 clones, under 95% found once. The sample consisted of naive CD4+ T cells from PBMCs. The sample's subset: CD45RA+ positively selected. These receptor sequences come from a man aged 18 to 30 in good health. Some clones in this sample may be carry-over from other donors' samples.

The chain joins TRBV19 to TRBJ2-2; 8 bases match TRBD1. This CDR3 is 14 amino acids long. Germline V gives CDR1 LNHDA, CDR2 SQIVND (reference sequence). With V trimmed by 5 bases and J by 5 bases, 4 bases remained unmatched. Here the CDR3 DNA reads TGTGCCAGTAGTGCACGACAGGGGACCGGGGAGCTGTTTTTT. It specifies CASSARQGTGELFF.

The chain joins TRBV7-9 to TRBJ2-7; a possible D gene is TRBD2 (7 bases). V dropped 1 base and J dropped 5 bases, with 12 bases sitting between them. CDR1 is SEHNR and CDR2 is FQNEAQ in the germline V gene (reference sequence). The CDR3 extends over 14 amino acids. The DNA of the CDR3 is TGTGCCAGCAGCTTAGAGGGGGGGTTAAACGAGCAGTACTTC. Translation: CASSLEGGLNEQYF.

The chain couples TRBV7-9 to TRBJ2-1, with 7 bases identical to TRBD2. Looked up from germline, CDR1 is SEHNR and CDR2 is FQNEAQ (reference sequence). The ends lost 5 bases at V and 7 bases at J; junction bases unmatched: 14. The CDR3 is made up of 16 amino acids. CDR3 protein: CASSPTLGGLRNEQFF. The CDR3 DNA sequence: TGTGCCAGCAGCCCCACCTTGGGGGGGTTGAGGAATGAGCAGTTCTTC. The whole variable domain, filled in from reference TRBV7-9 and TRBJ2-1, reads DTGVSQNPRHKITKRGQNVTFRCDPISEHNRLYWYRQTLGQGPEFLTYFQNEAQLEKSRLLSDRFSAERPKGSFSTLEIQRTEQGDSAMYLCASSPTLGGLRNEQFFGPGTRLTVL.

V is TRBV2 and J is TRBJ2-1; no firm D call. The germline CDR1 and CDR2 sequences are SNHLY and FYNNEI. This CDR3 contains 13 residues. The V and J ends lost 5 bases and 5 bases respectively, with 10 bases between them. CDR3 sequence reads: CASSIGQHNEQFF. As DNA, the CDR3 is TGTGCCAGCAGTATCGGGCAGCACAATGAGCAGTTCTTC. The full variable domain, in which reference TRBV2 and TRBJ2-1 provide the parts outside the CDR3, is EPEVTQTPSHQVTQMGQEVILRCVPISNHLYFYWYRQILGQKVEFLVSFYNNEISEKSEIFDDQFSVERPDGSNFTLKIRSTKLEDSAMYFCASSIGQHNEQFFGPGTRLTVL.

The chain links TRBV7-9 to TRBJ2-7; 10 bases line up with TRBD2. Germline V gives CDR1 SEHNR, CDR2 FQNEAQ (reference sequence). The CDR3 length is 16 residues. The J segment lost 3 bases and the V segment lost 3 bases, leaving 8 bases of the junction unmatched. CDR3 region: CASSLLRTSGNYEQYF. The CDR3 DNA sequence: TGTGCCAGCAGCTTGCTTCGGACTAGCGGCAACTACGAGCAGTACTTC.

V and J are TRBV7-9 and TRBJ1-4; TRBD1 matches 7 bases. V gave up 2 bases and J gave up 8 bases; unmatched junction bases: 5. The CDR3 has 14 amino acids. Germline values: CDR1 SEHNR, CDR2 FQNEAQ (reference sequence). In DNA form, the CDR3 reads TGTGCCAGCAGCTTAAACAGGGGCGACGAAAAACTGTTTTTT. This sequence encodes CASSLNRGDEKLFF.

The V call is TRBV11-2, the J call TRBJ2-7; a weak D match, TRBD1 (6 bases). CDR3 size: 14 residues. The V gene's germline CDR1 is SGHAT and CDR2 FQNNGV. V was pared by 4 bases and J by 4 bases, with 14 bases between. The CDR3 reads CASSSNRAAYEQYF. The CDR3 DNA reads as TGTGCCAGCAGCTCAAACAGGGCTGCTTACGAGCAGTACTTC.

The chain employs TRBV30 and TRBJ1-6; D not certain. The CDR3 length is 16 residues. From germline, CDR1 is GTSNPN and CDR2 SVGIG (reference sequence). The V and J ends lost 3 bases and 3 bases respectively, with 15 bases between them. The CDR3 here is CAWSPSPPRYNSPLHF. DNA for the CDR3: TGTGCCTGGAGCCCTTCCCCACCCCGCTATAATTCACCCCTCCACTTT.

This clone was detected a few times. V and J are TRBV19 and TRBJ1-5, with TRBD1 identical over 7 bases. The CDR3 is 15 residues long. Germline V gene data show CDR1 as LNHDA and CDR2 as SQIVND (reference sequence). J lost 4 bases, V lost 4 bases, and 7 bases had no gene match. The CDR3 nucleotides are TGTGCCAGTAGTACAACAGGGGTTAGGAATCAGCCCCAGCATTTT. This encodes CASSTTGVRNQPQHF.

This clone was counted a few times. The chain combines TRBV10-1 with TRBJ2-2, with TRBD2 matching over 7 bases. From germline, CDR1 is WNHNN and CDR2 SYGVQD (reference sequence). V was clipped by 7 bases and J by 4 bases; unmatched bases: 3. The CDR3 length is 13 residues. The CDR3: CASTPGGTGELFF. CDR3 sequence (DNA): TGCGCCAGCACCCCGGGGGGCACCGGGGAGCTGTTTTTT.

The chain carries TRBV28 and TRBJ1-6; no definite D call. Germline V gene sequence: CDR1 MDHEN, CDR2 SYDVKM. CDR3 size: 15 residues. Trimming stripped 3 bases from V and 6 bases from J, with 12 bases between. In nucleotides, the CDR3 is TGTGCCAGCAGTTTTAACGGCAGATTTAATTCACCCCTCCACTTT. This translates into CASSFNGRFNSPLHF.

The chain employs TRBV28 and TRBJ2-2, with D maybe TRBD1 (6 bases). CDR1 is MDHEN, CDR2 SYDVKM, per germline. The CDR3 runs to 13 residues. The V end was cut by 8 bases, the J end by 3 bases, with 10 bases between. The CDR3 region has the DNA TGTGCCAGCCGGGACACTCACACCGGGGAGCTGTTTTTT. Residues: CASRDTHTGELFF.

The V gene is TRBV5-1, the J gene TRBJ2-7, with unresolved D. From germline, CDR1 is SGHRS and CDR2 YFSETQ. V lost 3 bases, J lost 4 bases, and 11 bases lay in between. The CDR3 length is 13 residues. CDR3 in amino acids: CASSSLPQYEQYF. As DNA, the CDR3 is TGCGCCAGCAGCTCACTACCCCAATACGAGCAGTACTTC.

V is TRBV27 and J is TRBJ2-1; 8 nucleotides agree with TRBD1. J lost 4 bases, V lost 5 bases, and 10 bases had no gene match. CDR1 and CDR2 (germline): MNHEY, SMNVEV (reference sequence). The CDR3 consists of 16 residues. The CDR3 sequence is CASSNAGTGNYNEQFF. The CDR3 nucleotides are TGTGCCAGCAGTAACGCCGGGACAGGCAATTACAATGAGCAGTTCTTC.

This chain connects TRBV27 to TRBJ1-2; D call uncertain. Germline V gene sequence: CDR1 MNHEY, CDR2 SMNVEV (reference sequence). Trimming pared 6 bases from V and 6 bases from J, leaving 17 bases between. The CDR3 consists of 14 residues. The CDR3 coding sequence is TGTGCCAGCAGCCCTACCGGGTTCGTCGATGGCTACACCTTC. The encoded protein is CASSPTGFVDGYTF.

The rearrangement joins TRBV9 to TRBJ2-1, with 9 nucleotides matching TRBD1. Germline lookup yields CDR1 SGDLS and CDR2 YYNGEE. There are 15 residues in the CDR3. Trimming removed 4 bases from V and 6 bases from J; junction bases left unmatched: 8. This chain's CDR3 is CASSPRDRVANEQFF. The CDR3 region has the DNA TGTGCCAGCAGCCCCCGGGACAGGGTCGCCAATGAGCAGTTCTTC. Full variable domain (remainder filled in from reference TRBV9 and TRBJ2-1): DSGVTQTPKHLITATGQRVTLRCSPRSGDLSVYWYQQSLDQGLQFLIQYYNGEERAKGNILERFSAQQFPDLHSELNLSSLELGDSALYFCASSPRDRVANEQFFGPGTRLTVL.

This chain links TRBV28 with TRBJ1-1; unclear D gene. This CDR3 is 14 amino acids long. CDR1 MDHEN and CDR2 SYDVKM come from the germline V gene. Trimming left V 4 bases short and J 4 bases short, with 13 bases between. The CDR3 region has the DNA TGTGCCAGCAGTTCCCGGACCTTGTCCACTGAAGCTTTCTTT. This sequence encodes CASSSRTLSTEAFF.